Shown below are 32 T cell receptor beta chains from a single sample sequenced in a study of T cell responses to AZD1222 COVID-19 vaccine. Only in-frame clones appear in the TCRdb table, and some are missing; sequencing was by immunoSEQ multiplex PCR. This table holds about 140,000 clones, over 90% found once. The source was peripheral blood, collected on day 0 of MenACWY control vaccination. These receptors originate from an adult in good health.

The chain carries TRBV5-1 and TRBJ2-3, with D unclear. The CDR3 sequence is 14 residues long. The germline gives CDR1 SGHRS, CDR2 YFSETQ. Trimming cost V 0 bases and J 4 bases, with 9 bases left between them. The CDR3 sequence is CASSLATQPDTQYF. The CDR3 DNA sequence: TGCGCCAGCAGCTTGGCCACTCAGCCAGATACGCAGTATTTT.

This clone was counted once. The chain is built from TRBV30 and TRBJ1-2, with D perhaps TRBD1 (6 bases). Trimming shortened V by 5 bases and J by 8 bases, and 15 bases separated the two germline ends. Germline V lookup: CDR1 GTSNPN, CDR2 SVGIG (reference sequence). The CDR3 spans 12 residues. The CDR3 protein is CAWEQGTGGYTF. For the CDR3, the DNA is TGTGCCTGGGAACAGGGAACTGGCGGCTACACCTTC.

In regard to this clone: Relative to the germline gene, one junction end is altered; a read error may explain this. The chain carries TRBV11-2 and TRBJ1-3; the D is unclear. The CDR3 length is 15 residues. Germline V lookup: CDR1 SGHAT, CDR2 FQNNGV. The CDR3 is CASSVDGSSGNTIYF. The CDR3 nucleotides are TGTGCCAGCAGCGTAGACGGGAGCTCTGGAAACACCATATATTTT. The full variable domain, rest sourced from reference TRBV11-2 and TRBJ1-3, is EAGVAQSPRYKIIEKRQSVAFWCNPISGHATLYWYQQILGQGPKLLIQFQNNGVVDDSQLPKDRFSAERLKGVDSTLKIQPAKLEDSAVYLCASSVDGSSGNTIYFGEGSWLTVV.

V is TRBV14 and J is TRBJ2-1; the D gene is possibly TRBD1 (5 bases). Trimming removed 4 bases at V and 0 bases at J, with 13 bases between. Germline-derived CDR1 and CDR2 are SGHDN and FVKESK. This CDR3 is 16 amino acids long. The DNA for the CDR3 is TGTGCCAGCAGCCGGCGGCAGGGAAGCTCCTACAATGAGCAGTTCTTC. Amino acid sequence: CASSRRQGSSYNEQFF.

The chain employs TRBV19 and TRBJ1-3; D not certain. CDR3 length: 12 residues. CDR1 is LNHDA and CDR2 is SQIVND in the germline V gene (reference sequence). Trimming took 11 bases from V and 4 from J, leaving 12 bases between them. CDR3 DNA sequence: TGTGCCGGAGGTTGGAACGGAAACACCATATATTTT. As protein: CAGGWNGNTIYF.

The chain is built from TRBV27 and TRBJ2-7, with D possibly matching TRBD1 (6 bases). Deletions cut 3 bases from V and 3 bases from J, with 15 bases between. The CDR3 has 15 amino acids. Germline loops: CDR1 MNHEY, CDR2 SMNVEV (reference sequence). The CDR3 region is CASSFSQGLNYEQYF. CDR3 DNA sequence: TGTGCCAGCAGTTTTAGCCAGGGGCTAAACTACGAGCAGTACTTC.

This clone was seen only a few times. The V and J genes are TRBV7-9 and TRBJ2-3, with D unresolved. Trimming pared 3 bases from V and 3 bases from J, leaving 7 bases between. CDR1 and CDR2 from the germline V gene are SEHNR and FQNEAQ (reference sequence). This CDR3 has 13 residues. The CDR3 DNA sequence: TGTGCCAGCAGCTTGCAGGTGACAGATACGCAGTATTTT. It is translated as CASSLQVTDTQYF.

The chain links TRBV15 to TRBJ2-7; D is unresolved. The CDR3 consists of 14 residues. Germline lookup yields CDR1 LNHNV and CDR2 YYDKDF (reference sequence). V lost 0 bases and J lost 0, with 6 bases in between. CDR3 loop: CATSREQNSYEQYF. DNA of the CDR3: TGTGCCACCAGCAGAGAACAGAACTCCTACGAGCAGTACTTC.

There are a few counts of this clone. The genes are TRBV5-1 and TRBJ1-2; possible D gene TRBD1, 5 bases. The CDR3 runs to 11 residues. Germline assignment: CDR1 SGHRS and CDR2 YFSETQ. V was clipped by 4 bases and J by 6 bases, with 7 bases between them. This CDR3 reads CASSIRDGYTF. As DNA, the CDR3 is TGCGCCAGCAGCATCAGGGATGGCTACACCTTC.

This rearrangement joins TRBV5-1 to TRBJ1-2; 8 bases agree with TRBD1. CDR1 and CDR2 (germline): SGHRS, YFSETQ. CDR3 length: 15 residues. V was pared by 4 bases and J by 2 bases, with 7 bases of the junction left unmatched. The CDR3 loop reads CASSPRQGTNYGYTF. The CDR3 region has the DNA TGCGCCAGCAGCCCAAGACAGGGGACGAACTATGGCTACACCTTC.

The CDR3: CASSPRLNMNTEAFF. CDR3 DNA: TGTGCCAGCAGCCCCCGTTTGAACATGAACACTGAAGCTTTCTTT. The rearrangement links TRBV5-4 to TRBJ1-1; the D is unclear. Germline V CDR1 and CDR2: SGHNT, YYREEE (reference sequence). V was cut by 4 bases and J by 0 bases, with 13 bases left in between. This CDR3 region has 15 residues.

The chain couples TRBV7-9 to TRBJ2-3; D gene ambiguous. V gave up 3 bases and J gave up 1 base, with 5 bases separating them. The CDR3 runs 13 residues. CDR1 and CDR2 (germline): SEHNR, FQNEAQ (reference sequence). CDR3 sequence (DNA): TGTGCCAGCAGCTTTGGCCGCACAGATACGCAGTATTTT. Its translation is CASSFGRTDTQYF.

Written as DNA, the CDR3 is TGTGCCAGCAAGACGATAAGGGGACTAGCGGGCACAGATACGCAGTATTTT. This sequence encodes CASKTIRGLAGTDTQYF. The V gene is TRBV2, the J gene TRBJ2-3, with 11 bases that match TRBD2. V lost 7 bases, J lost 1 base, and 10 bases stayed unmatched. The CDR3 runs to 17 residues. Per germline, CDR1 SNHLY and CDR2 FYNNEI.

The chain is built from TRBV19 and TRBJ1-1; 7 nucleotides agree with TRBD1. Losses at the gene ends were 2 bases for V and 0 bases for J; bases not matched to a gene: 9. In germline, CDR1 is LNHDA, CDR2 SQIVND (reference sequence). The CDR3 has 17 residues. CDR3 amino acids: CASSIPLQGGLNTEAFF. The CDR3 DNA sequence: TGTGCCAGTAGTATACCCCTGCAGGGGGGATTGAACACTGAAGCTTTCTTT.

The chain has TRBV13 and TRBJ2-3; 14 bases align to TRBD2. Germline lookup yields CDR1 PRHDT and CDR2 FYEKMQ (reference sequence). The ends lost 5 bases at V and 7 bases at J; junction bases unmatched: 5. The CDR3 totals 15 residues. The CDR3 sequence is CASSPRTSGGHTQYF. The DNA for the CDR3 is TGTGCCAGCAGCCCCAGGACTAGCGGGGGGCATACGCAGTATTTT.

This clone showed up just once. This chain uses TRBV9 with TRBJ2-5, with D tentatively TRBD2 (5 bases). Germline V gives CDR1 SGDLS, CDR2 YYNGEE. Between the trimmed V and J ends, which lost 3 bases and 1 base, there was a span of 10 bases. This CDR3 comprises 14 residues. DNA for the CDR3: TGTGCCAGCAGCGGATTGGGGAGCCAAGAGACCCAGTACTTC. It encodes CASSGLGSQETQYF.

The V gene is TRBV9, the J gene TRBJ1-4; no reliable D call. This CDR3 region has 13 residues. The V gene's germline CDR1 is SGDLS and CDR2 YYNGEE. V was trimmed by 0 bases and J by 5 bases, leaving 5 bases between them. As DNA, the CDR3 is TGTGCCAGCAGCGTAGGACCGAATGAAAAACTGTTTTTT. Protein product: CASSVGPNEKLFF.

CDR3 loop: CASSVGVRSGANVLTF. For the CDR3, the DNA is TGTGCCAGCAGCGTAGGTGTGCGCTCTGGGGCCAACGTCCTGACTTTC. The chain has TRBV9 and TRBJ2-6; the D is unclear. The CDR3 covers 16 residues. Germline V gives CDR1 SGDLS, CDR2 YYNGEE. V lost 0 bases and J lost 0, with 7 bases in between.

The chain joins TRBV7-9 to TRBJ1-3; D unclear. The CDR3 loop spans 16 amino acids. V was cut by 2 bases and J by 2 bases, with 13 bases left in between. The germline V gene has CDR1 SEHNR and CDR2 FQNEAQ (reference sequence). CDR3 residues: CASSLIRTATGNTIYF. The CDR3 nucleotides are TGTGCCAGCAGCTTAATTCGGACTGCGACTGGAAACACCATATATTTT.

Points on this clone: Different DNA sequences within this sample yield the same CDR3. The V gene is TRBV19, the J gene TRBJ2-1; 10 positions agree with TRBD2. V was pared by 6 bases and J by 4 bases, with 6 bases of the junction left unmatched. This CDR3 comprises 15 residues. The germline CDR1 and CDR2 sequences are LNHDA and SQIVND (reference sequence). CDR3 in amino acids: CASSPSGSSYNEQFF. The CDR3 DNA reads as TGTGCCAGTAGCCCTAGCGGGAGCTCATACAATGAGCAGTTCTTC.

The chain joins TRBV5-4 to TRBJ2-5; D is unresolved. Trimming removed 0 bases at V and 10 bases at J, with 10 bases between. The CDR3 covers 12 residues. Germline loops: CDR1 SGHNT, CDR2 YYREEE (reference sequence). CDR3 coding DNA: TGTGCCAGCAGCTTGGAGTCAAGGGACCAGTACTTC. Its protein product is CASSLESRDQYF.

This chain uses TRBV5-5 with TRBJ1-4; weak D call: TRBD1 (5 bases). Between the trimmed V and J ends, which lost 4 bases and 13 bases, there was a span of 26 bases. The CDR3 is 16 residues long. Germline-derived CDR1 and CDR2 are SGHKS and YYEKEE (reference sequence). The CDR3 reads CASSPQTSHGATGLFF. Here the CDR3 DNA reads TGTGCCAGCAGCCCCCAAACGTCACACGGCGCCACAGGACTGTTTTTT.

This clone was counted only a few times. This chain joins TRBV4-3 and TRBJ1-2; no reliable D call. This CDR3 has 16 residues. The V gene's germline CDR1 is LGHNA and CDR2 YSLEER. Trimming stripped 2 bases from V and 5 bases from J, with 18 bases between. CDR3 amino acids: CASSQSGIGNIYGYTF. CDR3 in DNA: TGCGCCAGCAGCCAATCGGGGATAGGGAACATTTATGGCTACACCTTC.

This CDR3 reads CASTRGGLDEQYF. The DNA of the CDR3 is TGTGCCAGCACCCGCGGAGGGCTGGACGAGCAGTACTTC. The V and J genes are TRBV7-9 and TRBJ2-7; D might be TRBD2 (6 bases). Trimming cost V 7 bases and J 5 bases, with 15 bases left between them. CDR1 is SEHNR, CDR2 FQNEAQ, per germline (reference sequence). The CDR3 has 13 amino acids.

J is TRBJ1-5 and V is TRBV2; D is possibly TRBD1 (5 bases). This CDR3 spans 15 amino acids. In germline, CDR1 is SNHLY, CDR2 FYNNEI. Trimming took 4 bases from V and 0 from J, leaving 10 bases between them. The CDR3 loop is CASSVTGNSNQPQHF. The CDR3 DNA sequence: TGTGCCAGCAGTGTAACAGGCAATAGCAATCAGCCCCAGCATTTT.

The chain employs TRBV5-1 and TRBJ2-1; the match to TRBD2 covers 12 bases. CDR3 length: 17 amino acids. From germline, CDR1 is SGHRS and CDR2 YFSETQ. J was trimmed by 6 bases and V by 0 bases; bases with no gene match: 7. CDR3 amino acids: CASSLAGPSGGGNEQFF. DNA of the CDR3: TGCGCCAGCAGCTTGGCTGGACCTAGCGGGGGGGGCAATGAGCAGTTCTTC.

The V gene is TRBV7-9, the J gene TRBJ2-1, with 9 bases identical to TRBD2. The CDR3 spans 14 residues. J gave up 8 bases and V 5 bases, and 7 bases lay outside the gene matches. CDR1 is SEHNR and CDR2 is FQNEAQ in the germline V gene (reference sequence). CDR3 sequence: CASSLGLAWHEQFF. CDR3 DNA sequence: TGTGCCAGCAGCCTAGGACTAGCGTGGCATGAGCAGTTCTTC.

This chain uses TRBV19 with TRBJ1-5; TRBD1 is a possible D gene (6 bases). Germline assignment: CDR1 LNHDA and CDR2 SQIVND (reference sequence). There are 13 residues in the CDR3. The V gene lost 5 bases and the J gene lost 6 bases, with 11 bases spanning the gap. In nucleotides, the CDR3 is TGTGCCAGTAGTCTCAGGGGCCGTCAGCCCCAGCATTTT. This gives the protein CASSLRGRQPQHF.

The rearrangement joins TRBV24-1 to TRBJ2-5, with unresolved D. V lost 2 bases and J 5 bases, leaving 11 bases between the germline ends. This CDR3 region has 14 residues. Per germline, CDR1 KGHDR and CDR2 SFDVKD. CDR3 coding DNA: TGTGCCACCAGTGATTCAACTATTTGGGAGACCCAGTACTTC. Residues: CATSDSTIWETQYF.

The CDR3 spells CATHGAGGLNEQFF. In DNA form, the CDR3 reads TGTGCCACCCACGGAGCGGGAGGTCTGAATGAGCAGTTCTTC. This chain connects TRBV28 to TRBJ2-1, with 9 bases identical to TRBD2. CDR1 is MDHEN and CDR2 is SYDVKM in the germline V gene. With 10 bases clipped from V and 7 bases from J, the junction kept 11 bases outside the gene matches. The CDR3 is made up of 14 amino acids.

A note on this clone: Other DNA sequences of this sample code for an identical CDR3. As DNA, the CDR3 is TGTGCCAGCTCCCCGCGAGAGGGTGAAGCTTTCTTT. Translated, it gives CASSPREGEAFF. This rearrangement joins TRBV18 to TRBJ1-1, with D unresolved. Germline values: CDR1 KGHSH, CDR2 LQKENI. The CDR3 has 12 amino acids. Between the trimmed V and J ends, which lost 6 bases and 7 bases, there was a span of 12 bases.

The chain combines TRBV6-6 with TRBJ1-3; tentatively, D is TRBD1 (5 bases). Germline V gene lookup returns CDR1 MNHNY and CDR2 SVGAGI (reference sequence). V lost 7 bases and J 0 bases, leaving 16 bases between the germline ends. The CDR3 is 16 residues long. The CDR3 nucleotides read TGTGCCAGCACAAAGGGACCGAAGGGCTCTGGAAACACCATATATTTT. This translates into CASTKGPKGSGNTIYF.